This T cell receptor beta chain was recorded in a study of control samples from healthy donors and cancer patients. There are 16 residues in the CDR3. Germline V gives CDR1 LNHNV, CDR2 YYDKDF (reference sequence). J gave up 2 bases and V 0 bases, and 7 bases lay outside the gene matches. This clone was found once. Here immunoSEQ multiplex PCR was the method, and the copy in TCRdb shows in-frame clones only, minus some. The sample contains some 100,000 clones, 85% to 95% of which appear only once. The sample taken for sequencing was blood. The chain carries TRBV15 and TRBJ2-7, with 7 bases fitting TRBD2. This sequence was found in a man aged 18 to 30 in good health. The CDR3 bases are TGTGCCACCAGCAGAGATTGGGAGGGCGGAACCTACGAGCAGTACTTC. This encodes CATSRDWEGGTYEQYF.